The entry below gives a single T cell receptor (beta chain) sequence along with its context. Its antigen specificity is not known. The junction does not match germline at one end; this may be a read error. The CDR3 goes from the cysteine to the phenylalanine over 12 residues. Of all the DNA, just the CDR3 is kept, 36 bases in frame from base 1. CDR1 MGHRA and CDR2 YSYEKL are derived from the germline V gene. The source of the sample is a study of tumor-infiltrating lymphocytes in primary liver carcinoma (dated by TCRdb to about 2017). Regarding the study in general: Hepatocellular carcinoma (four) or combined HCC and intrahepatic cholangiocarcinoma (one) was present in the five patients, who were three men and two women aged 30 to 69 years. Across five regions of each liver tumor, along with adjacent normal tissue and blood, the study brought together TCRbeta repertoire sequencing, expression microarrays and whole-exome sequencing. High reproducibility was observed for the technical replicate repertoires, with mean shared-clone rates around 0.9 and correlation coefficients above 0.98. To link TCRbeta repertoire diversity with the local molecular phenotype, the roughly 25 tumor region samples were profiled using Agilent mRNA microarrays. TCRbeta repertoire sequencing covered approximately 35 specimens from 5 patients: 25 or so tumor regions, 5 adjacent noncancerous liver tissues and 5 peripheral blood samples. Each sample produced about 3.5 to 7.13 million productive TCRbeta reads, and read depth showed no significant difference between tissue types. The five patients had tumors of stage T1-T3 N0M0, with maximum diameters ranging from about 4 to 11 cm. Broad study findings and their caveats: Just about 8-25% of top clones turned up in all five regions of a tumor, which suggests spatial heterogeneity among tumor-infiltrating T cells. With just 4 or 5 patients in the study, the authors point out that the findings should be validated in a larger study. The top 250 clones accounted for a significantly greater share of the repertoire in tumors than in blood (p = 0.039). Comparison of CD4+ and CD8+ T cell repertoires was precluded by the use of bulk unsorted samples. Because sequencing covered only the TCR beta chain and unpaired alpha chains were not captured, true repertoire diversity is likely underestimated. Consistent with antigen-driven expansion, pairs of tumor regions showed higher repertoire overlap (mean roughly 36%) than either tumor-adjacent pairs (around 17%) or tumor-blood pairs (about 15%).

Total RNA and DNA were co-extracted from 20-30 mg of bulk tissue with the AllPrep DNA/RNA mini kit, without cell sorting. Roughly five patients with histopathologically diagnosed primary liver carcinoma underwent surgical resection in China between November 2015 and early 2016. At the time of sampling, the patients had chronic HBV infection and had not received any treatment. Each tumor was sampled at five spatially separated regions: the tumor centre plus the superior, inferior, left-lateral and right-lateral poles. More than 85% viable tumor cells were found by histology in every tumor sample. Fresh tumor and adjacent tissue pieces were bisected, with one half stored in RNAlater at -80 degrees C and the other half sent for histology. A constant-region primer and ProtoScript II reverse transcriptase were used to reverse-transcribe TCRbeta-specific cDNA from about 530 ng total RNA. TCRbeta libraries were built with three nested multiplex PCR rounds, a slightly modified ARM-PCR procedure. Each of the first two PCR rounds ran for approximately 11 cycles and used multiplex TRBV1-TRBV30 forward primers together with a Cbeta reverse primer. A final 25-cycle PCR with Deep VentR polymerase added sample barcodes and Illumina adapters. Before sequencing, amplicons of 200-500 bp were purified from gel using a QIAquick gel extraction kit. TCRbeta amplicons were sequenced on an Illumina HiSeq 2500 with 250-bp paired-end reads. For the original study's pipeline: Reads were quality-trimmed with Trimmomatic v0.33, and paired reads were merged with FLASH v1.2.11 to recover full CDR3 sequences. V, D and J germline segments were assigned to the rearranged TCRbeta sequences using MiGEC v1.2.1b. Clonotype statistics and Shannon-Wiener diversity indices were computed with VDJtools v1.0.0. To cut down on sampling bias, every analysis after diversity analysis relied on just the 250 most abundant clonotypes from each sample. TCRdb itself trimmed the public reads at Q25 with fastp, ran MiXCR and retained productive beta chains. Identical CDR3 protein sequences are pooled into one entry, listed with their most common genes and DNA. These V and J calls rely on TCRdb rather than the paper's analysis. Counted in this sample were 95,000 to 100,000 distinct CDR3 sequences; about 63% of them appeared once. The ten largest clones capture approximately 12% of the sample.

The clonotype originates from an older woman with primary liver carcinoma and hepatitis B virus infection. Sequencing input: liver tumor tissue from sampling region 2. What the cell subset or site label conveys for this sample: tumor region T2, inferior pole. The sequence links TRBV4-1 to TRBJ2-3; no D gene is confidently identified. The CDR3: CTSIQHTDTQYF. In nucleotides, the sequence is TGCACCAGCATCCAACACACAGATACGCAGTATTTT.